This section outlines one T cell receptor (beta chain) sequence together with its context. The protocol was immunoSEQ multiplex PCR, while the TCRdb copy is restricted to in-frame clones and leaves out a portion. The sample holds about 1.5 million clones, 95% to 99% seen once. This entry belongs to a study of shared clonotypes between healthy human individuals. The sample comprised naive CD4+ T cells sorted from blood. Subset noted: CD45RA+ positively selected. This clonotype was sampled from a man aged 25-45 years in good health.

CDR3 protein: CASSRGTVTTYEQYF. In nucleotides, the CDR3 is TGTGCCAGCAGTCGAGGGACAGTTACAACCTACGAGCAGTACTTC. V and J are TRBV28 and TRBJ2-7; 7 nucleotides align to TRBD1. Germline V CDR1 and CDR2: MDHEN, SYDVKM. V was clipped by 5 bases and J by 2 bases; unmatched bases: 9. The CDR3 covers 15 residues.